Detailed here is one T cell receptor (beta chain). This clone occurred a few times. Its antigen is still unknown. Nothing much larger sits one base from this clone, and base qualities are not available. The sample comes from a study of T cell responses to AZD1222 COVID-19 vaccine (dated by TCRdb to 2020 to 2023). General notes on the study: Because spike-specific TCR depth and breadth did not differ between the two schedules, AZD1222 recipients who got a second dose at roughly 4 weeks were pooled with those who got a second dose at roughly 12 weeks. Trial participants were enrolled by age into subgroups of 18-55, 56-69 and 70-plus years, and around 140, 26 and 57 TCR-sequenced participants, respectively, were included in these subgroups. TCR sequencing covered 233 trial participants: approximately 200 given two doses of AZD1222 and around 25 given two doses of MenACWY control vaccine.

The time point tag for this specimen amounts to: baseline before first vaccination. Vaccinee samples came from UK trials COV001 and COV002, including a single-blind randomized controlled phase 2/3 trial of AZD1222 (ChAdOx1 nCoV-19) in healthy adults. For TCRbeta chain sequencing, PBMC samples were collected from trial participants at day 0 and at day 28 after the second dose. The CDR3 regions of human TCRbeta chains were subjected to immunosequencing. As for how the authors treated the data: Repertoire TCRs were checked for matches against a reference library of SARS-CoV-2-specific TCRs that had been generated using the MIRA antigen-specificity platform. Breadth was defined as the fraction of unique TCRs that were SARS-CoV-2-associated, and depth was defined as the fraction of total T cells that were SARS-CoV-2-associated. Each spike-specific TCR was assigned to its reactive spike region and to a CD4 or CD8 class using the MIRA data. Log10-transformed breadth and depth values were compared by one-way ANOVA with Sidak's multiple comparisons tests. Held by TCRdb, this immuneACCESS table contains in-frame sequences only and omits some clones. Under half of the omission traces to an unresolved V gene where checked; the cause of the rest is unknown. V, J and clone size reflect that table, while D and trimming were determined from the DNA. The sample records 60,000 or so clones, around 84% of which are singletons. 15% to 20% of the sample is in the top ten clones.

CDR1 and CDR2 (SGHTS, YDEGEE) derive from the germline V gene. The CDR3 starts with the cysteine, ends with the phenylalanine, and has 13 residues. The retained sequence is limited to the CDR3, 39 bases, with the frame set at the first base. V gives up 4 bases and J gives up 2 bases, and the segment between their germline ends measures 8 bases. What the research found in general, with its limitations: Conclusions about previously exposed vaccinees were limited because only 6 or 7 AZD1222 recipients were SARS-CoV-2 seropositive at baseline. In the small 56-69-year group, the increase in depth fell short of significance, most likely because of low power. The vaccine-associated CD4 TCRs covered the entire spike protein, and the dominant responses fell in regions 160-218 and 743-854. Spike-specific TCR breadth and depth rose significantly after two AZD1222 doses compared with day 0 and with MenACWY recipients. Reportedly, almost half of the unique spike-specific TCRs recognized epitopes lying outside the regions that are mutated in the B.1.351 and B.1.1.7 variants. Participants were mostly white British, with more females than males. The authors suggested clonal diversity may have been underestimated. No day 14 peak-response samples were available, so repertoires were characterized only after the peak T cell response.

This specimen consisted of peripheral blood, obtained on day 0 of AZD1222 vaccination. The TCR comes from an adult in good health. The chain is encoded by TRBV5-8 joined to TRBJ2-3; the D gene is not confidently resolved. The CDR3 region reads CASSLSITDTQYF. The bases are TGTGCCAGCAGCCTCTCCATCACAGATACGCAGTATTTT.